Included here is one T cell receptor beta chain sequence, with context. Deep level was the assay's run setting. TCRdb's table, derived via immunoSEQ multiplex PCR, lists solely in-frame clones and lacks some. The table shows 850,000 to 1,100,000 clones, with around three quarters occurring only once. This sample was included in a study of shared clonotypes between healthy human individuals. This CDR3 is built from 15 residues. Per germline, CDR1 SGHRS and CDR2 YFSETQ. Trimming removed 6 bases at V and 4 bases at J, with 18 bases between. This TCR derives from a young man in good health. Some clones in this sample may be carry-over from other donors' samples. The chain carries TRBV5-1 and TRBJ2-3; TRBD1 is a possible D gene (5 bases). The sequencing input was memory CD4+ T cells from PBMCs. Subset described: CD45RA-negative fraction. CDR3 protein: CASTQGRIESDTQYF. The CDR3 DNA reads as TGCGCCAGCACCCAGGGCCGGATAGAATCAGATACGCAGTATTTT.